One sample yielded the 22 T cell receptor beta chains listed below, sequenced in a study of blood T cell repertoires in COVID-19. Produced via immunoSEQ multiplex PCR; TCRdb's table is partial and in-frame only. Here the sample spans fewer than 200,000 clones, about 87% being singletons. Sequencing input: peripheral blood. All receptors derive from a man in his 60s with acute or convalescent COVID-19.

The V gene is TRBV5-1, the J gene TRBJ2-5, with 9 nucleotides matching TRBD2. In germline, CDR1 is SGHRS, CDR2 YFSETQ. V lost 6 bases, J lost 5 bases, and 8 bases stayed unmatched. The CDR3 length is 14 residues. CDR3 loop: CASTSGTSRETQYF. In DNA, the CDR3 is TGCGCCAGCACCTCAGGGACTAGCAGGGAGACCCAGTACTTC.

The chain links TRBV18 to TRBJ1-2; 8 positions agree with TRBD1. With 1 base clipped from V and 1 base from J, the junction kept 8 bases outside the gene matches. This CDR3 has 17 amino acids. The germline V gene encodes CDR1 KGHSH and CDR2 LQKENI. The CDR3 DNA reads TGTGCCAGCTCACCACGGATTGGACAGGGTGGTAACTATGGCTACACCTTC. Protein sequence: CASSPRIGQGGNYGYTF.

This chain links TRBV10-3 with TRBJ1-1; TRBD1 matches 7 bases. CDR1 and CDR2 (germline): ENHRY, SYGVKD. The CDR3 spans 13 residues. With 10 bases clipped from V and 1 base from J, the junction kept 6 bases outside the gene matches. The CDR3 loop is CATTGQANTEAFF. In nucleotides, the CDR3 is TGTGCCACTACTGGACAGGCGAACACTGAAGCTTTCTTT.

V is TRBV11-1 and J is TRBJ2-5, with 7 bases fitting TRBD1. Looked up from germline, CDR1 is SGHAT and CDR2 is FQDESV (reference sequence). This CDR3 is built from 16 residues. Trimming took 5 bases from V and 1 from J; bases not matched to a gene: 10. This CDR3 is CASSPPGQTLQETQYF. As DNA, the CDR3 is TGTGCCAGCAGCCCACCGGGACAGACACTCCAAGAGACCCAGTACTTC.

In DNA, the CDR3 is TGCAGCGTGCAGGGACAGATGAACACTGAAGCTTTCTTT. It specifies CSVQGQMNTEAFF. This chain uses TRBV29-1 with TRBJ1-1, with 7 bases identical to TRBD1. V shed 6 bases, J shed 0 bases, and the junction held 4 bases outside the gene matches. The V gene's germline CDR1 is SQVTM and CDR2 ANQGSEA. The CDR3 consists of 13 residues.

V usage is TRBV29-1 and J usage is TRBJ2-2; 8 bases are shared with TRBD1. Germline V lookup: CDR1 SQVTM, CDR2 ANQGSEA. The CDR3 is 16 amino acids. Trimming took 6 bases from V and 1 from J; bases not matched to a gene: 10. The DNA of the CDR3 is TGCAGCGTCACCACCTACAGGGGGGTGAACACCGGGGAGCTGTTTTTT. Translated: CSVTTYRGVNTGELFF.

Written as DNA, the CDR3 is TGTGCCACCAGCACCCTGACAGGGGCGGGCTATAGCAATCAGCCCCAGCATTTT. Its translation is CATSTLTGAGYSNQPQHF. J is TRBJ1-5 and V is TRBV15; the match to TRBD1 covers 8 bases. Germline trimming cut 4 bases from V and 0 bases from J; bases unmatched to any gene: 11. The CDR3 is 18 amino acids. Germline CDR1 reads LNHNV; CDR2 reads YYDKDF (reference sequence).

The count of this clone is one. This rearrangement joins TRBV19 to TRBJ2-3, with a tentative D call TRBD1 (5 bases). This CDR3 comprises 14 residues. V was clipped by 9 bases and J by 3 bases, with 16 bases between them. Germline CDR1 reads LNHDA; CDR2 reads SQIVND (reference sequence). CDR3 sequence (DNA): TGTGCCAGCCAGGGTAATGTTGCAACAGATACGCAGTATTTT. Translating gives CASQGNVATDTQYF.

This clone was seen just once. The chain carries TRBV14 and TRBJ2-7, with 11 bases lining up with TRBD2. The trim removed 4 bases at V and 4 bases at J, leaving 9 bases unmatched. This CDR3 spans 16 amino acids. Germline V gene sequence: CDR1 SGHDN, CDR2 FVKESK. CDR3 in DNA: TGTGCCAGCAGCCGAGAATCTAGCGGGGGGTTATACGAGCAGTACGTC. As protein: CASSRESSGGLYEQYV.

The chain uses TRBV9 and TRBJ2-3; the match to TRBD2 covers 13 bases. The CDR3 runs to 17 residues. The junction had 6 bases not matched to a gene; V was cut back by 3 bases and J by 2 bases. Germline CDR1 reads SGDLS; CDR2 reads YYNGEE. CDR3 coding DNA: TGTGCCAGCAGCGCCGGGACTAGCGGGACCTTCACAGATACGCAGTATTTT. This gives the protein CASSAGTSGTFTDTQYF.

The genes are TRBV6-1 and TRBJ2-1, with 10 bases identical to TRBD1. The germline V gene has CDR1 MNHNS and CDR2 SASEGT. The CDR3 has 16 amino acids. The ends lost 4 bases at V and 0 bases at J; junction bases unmatched: 3. The CDR3 is CASSGGQGSSYNEQFF. As DNA, the CDR3 is TGTGCCAGCAGTGGGGGACAGGGGAGCTCCTACAATGAGCAGTTCTTC.

This chain uses TRBV6-5 with TRBJ2-2; no clear D gene. V was cut by 10 bases and J by 5 bases, with 20 bases left in between. CDR3 length equals 15 residues. CDR1 is MNHEY, CDR2 SVGAGI, per germline. CDR3 amino acids: CATALSPFPTGELFF. In nucleotides, the CDR3 is TGTGCCACGGCACTAAGCCCGTTTCCGACCGGGGAGCTGTTTTTT.

This chain joins TRBV10-1 and TRBJ1-6; no reliable D call. Looked up from germline, CDR1 is WNHNN and CDR2 is SYGVQD (reference sequence). The CDR3 is made up of 13 amino acids. The V end lost 3 bases, the J end lost 7 bases, and 7 bases lay between the germline ends. In nucleotides, the CDR3 is TGCGCCAGCAGTGACAGAAGAAATTCACCCCTCCACTTT. This translates into CASSDRRNSPLHF.

In its sample, this clone was seen once. The chain combines TRBV19 with TRBJ2-3, with 8 bases identical to TRBD1. With 6 bases clipped from V and 5 bases from J, the junction kept 4 bases outside the gene matches. CDR1 and CDR2 (germline): LNHDA, SQIVND (reference sequence). CDR3 length equals 13 residues. The CDR3: CASSPQGGDTQYF. The CDR3 nucleotides are TGTGCCAGTAGCCCACAGGGGGGAGATACGCAGTATTTT.

The V call is TRBV6-2 or TRBV6-3, the J call TRBJ1-5; a weak D match, TRBD1 (5 bases). With 3 bases removed from V and 5 bases from J, the gap between germline ends came to 14 bases. This CDR3 is 15 amino acids long. Germline CDR1 MNHEY, CDR2 SVGEGT. Here the CDR3 DNA reads TGTGCCAGCAGTTATACGGACATCCGACATCAGCCCCAGCATTTT. It is translated as CASSYTDIRHQPQHF.

The chain carries TRBV7-3 and TRBJ2-1, with TRBD2 matching over 14 bases. J gave up 11 bases and V 5 bases, and 8 bases lay outside the gene matches. The CDR3 covers 15 residues. Germline CDR1 SGHTA, CDR2 FQGTGA. CDR3 bases: TGTGCCAGCAGCCTACGACTAGCGGGGGGGCCACAGCAGTTCTTC. This encodes CASSLRLAGGPQQFF. The full variable domain, its missing parts supplied by reference TRBV7-3 and TRBJ2-1, is GAGVSQTPSNKVTEKGKYVELRCDPISGHTALYWYRQSLGQGPEFLIYFQGTGAADDSGLPNDRFFAVRPEGSVSTLKIQRTERGDSAVYLCASSLRLAGGPQQFFGPGTRLTVL.

The gene calls are TRBV7-3 and TRBJ2-5, with TRBD2 matching over 7 bases. The germline gives CDR1 SGHTA, CDR2 FQGTGA. With 4 bases clipped from V and 5 bases from J, the junction kept 10 bases outside the gene matches. CDR3 length: 15 residues. The CDR3 DNA is TGTGCCAGCAGCTCAGCGGGGCACCTTGGGGAGACCCAGTACTTC. It is translated as CASSSAGHLGETQYF.

This chain links TRBV10-3 with TRBJ1-2; D remains unclear. Germline lookup yields CDR1 ENHRY and CDR2 SYGVKD. The CDR3 length is 13 residues. Trimming pared 7 bases from V and 8 bases from J, leaving 17 bases between. CDR3 loop: CAITKQATSGYTF. DNA of the CDR3: TGTGCCATCACCAAGCAGGCAACCAGCGGCTACACCTTC.

V and J are TRBV28 and TRBJ2-7, with a weak D call TRBD1 (6 bases). Looked up from germline, CDR1 is MDHEN and CDR2 is SYDVKM. The CDR3 spans 15 residues. Trimming removed 5 bases at V and 5 bases at J, with 19 bases between. CDR3: CASSPGSQGSDEQYF. The CDR3 DNA reads as TGTGCCAGCAGTCCGGGATCACAGGGCAGCGACGAGCAGTACTTC.

The chain uses TRBV10-3 and TRBJ2-3; tentative D call: TRBD2 (5 bases). This CDR3 comprises 15 residues. With 5 bases removed from V and 2 bases from J, the gap between germline ends came to 14 bases. Germline CDR1 is ENHRY and CDR2 is SYGVKD. The CDR3 DNA reads TGTGCCATCAGTCCCGGGAACGGCAACACAGATACGCAGTATTTT. It specifies CAISPGNGNTDTQYF.

The chain links TRBV14 to TRBJ2-3; 11 bases match TRBD1. The CDR3 sequence is 15 residues long. V dropped 8 bases and J dropped 3; count of bases not matched to a gene: 7. The germline gives CDR1 SGHDN, CDR2 FVKESK. The CDR3 sequence: CASSRTGGMTDTQYF. CDR3 nucleotide sequence: TGTGCCAGCTCCCGGACAGGGGGCATGACAGATACGCAGTATTTT.

The V and J genes are TRBV5-6 and TRBJ1-3; D ambiguous. The CDR3 contains 14 residues. In germline, CDR1 is SGHDT, CDR2 YYEEEE. Trimming shortened V by 4 bases and J by 4 bases, and 12 bases separated the two germline ends. The CDR3 here is CASSVGAGGNTIYF. The CDR3 DNA follows: TGTGCCAGCAGCGTGGGCGCAGGAGGAAACACCATATATTTT.